These 8 T cell receptor beta chains originate from one sample sequenced in a study of shared clonotypes between healthy human individuals. Measured with immunoSEQ multiplex PCR; TCRdb has only the in-frame clones, and not every one. The sample gives around 580,000 clones, about 98% of which show up once; 0.3% is in the top ten. Naive CD8 cells, CD45RO-negative and positively selected for CCR7, excluded terminally differentiated effector memory CD45RA+ cells. Specimen: naive CD8+ T cells sorted from blood. The source of these receptors is a man between 25 and 39 years old in good health.

The V gene is TRBV19, the J gene TRBJ2-5; D unresolved. The CDR3 runs 11 residues. Trimming cost V 9 bases and J 1 base, with 6 bases left between them. Per germline, CDR1 LNHDA and CDR2 SQIVND (reference sequence). CDR3 in amino acids: CARPPQETQYF. The CDR3 region has the DNA TGTGCCAGACCCCCCCAAGAGACCCAGTACTTC.

The chain combines TRBV4-1 with TRBJ1-5; no definite D call. Trimming shortened V by 4 bases and J by 1 base, and 14 bases separated the two germline ends. The germline gives CDR1 MGHRA, CDR2 YSYEKL. This CDR3 is built from 16 residues. The CDR3 nucleotides are TGCGCCAGCAGCCCGGCGGGAGGATTCAGCAATCAGCCCCAGCATTTT. Its protein is CASSPAGGFSNQPQHF.

The chain couples TRBV5-1 to TRBJ1-2, with D uncertain. The germline gives CDR1 SGHRS, CDR2 YFSETQ. The CDR3 is 16 amino acids. V lost 0 bases to trimming and J lost 4 bases, with 16 bases between them. CDR3: CASSLGPGKVIYGYTF. CDR3 nucleotide sequence: TGCGCCAGCAGCTTGGGTCCCGGGAAAGTTATCTATGGCTACACCTTC.

The chain combines TRBV7-9 with TRBJ2-1; 9 nucleotides line up with TRBD2. CDR3 length equals 18 residues. The trim removed 5 bases at V and 1 base at J, leaving 12 bases unmatched. Germline CDR1 is SEHNR and CDR2 is FQNEAQ (reference sequence). CDR3 region: CASSQGRGSGRSYNEQFF. In DNA, the CDR3 is TGTGCCAGCAGCCAGGGCCGGGGAAGCGGGAGGTCCTACAATGAGCAGTTCTTC.

The chain combines TRBV30 with TRBJ1-1; unclear D gene. The CDR3 spans 12 residues. CDR1 is GTSNPN and CDR2 is SVGIG in the germline V gene (reference sequence). The V end was cut by 1 base, the J end by 8 bases, with 11 bases between. CDR3 residues: CAWSALRAEAFF. The CDR3 nucleotides are TGTGCCTGGAGTGCCTTGAGGGCCGAAGCTTTCTTT.

The chain is built from TRBV11-2 and TRBJ2-6, with no clear D. V lost 3 bases, J lost 2 bases, and 8 bases lay in between. The CDR3 spans 15 residues. Looked up from germline, CDR1 is SGHAT and CDR2 is FQNNGV. CDR3 bases: TGTGCCAGCAGCTTTTATGATCCTGGGGCCAACGTCCTGACTTTC. It encodes CASSFYDPGANVLTF. The full variable domain, in which reference TRBV11-2 and TRBJ2-6 provide the parts outside the CDR3, is EAGVAQSPRYKIIEKRQSVAFWCNPISGHATLYWYQQILGQGPKLLIQFQNNGVVDDSQLPKDRFSAERLKGVDSTLKIQPAKLEDSAVYLCASSFYDPGANVLTFGAGSRLTVL.

V gene TRBV10-1 combines with J gene TRBJ2-7, with D tentatively TRBD2 (5 bases). The CDR3 loop spans 14 amino acids. The V and J ends lost 2 bases and 5 bases respectively, with 13 bases between them. Germline lookup yields CDR1 WNHNN and CDR2 SYGVQD (reference sequence). As DNA, the CDR3 is TGCGCCAGCAGTGAGGGTTTATCCGGGGACGAGCAGTACTTC. Translating it yields CASSEGLSGDEQYF.

The chain couples TRBV18 to TRBJ2-5, with D possibly being TRBD2 (5 bases). The CDR3 extends over 16 amino acids. The germline V and J ends were trimmed by 0 bases and 1 base, with 12 bases remaining between them. Germline V CDR1 and CDR2: KGHSH, LQKENI. Here the CDR3 reads CASSPPIGEIQETQYF. DNA for the CDR3: TGTGCCAGCTCACCACCGATTGGGGAGATCCAAGAGACCCAGTACTTC. The full variable domain, in which reference TRBV18 and TRBJ2-5 provide the parts outside the CDR3, is NAGVMQNPRHLVRRRGQEARLRCSPMKGHSHVYWYRQLPEEGLKFMVYLQKENIIDESGMPKERFSAEFPKEGPSILRIQQVVRGDSAAYFCASSPPIGEIQETQYFGPGTRLLVL.